Shown below are 29 T cell receptor beta chains from a single sample sequenced in a study of T cells after yellow fever vaccination. TCRdb passed the 5' RACE reads through MiXCR, listing each CDR3 protein once. The data contain about 320,000 distinct CDR3 sequences, approximately 4.3% of them singletons. The sequences come from PBMCs, collected 15 days after the yellow fever booster vaccination. All receptors derive from a man aged 18 to 29 who received the YFV17D yellow fever vaccine.

The chain carries TRBV6-2 or TRBV6-3 and TRBJ2-3; 10 bases are shared with TRBD2. There are 16 residues in the CDR3. J was trimmed by 5 bases and V by 6 bases; bases with no gene match: 11. The germline V gene has CDR1 MNHEY and CDR2 SVGEGT. CDR3 protein: CASRSGLAKLVDTQYF. The CDR3 DNA is TGTGCCAGCAGATCGGGACTAGCGAAACTCGTAGATACGCAGTATTTT.

In this sample, this clonotype turned up many times. The CDR3 sequence: CASSFQLAGGVEQFF. The CDR3, as DNA: TGTGCCAGCAGCTTCCAACTAGCGGGGGGGGTTGAGCAGTTCTTC. The V gene is TRBV7-8, the J gene TRBJ2-1, with 13 bases aligning to TRBD2. CDR1 and CDR2 from the germline V gene are SGHVS and FQNEAQ. The V gene end was trimmed by 3 bases and the J gene end by 9 bases; junction bases not matched to a gene: 5. CDR3 size: 15 residues.

Ten or more counts support this clonotype. The rearrangement links TRBV24-1 to TRBJ2-1, with 7 bases identical to TRBD1. With V trimmed by 7 bases and J by 0 bases, 8 bases remained unmatched. Germline V lookup: CDR1 KGHDR, CDR2 SFDVKD. The CDR3 is 16 residues long. CDR3 in DNA: TGTGCCACCAGCCGATCCGGGACAGCCTCCTACAATGAGCAGTTCTTC. Protein: CATSRSGTASYNEQFF.

This clonotype was seen ten or more times. This chain joins TRBV7-6 and TRBJ1-6; TRBD1 agrees at 7 bases. Losses at the gene ends were 5 bases for V and 10 bases for J; bases not matched to a gene: 11. The CDR3 is 15 amino acids. Germline lookup yields CDR1 SGHVS and CDR2 FNYEAQ. The CDR3 loop reads CASSLQQNRGSPLHF. CDR3 bases: TGTGCCAGCAGCCTACAACAGAACAGGGGCTCACCCCTCCACTTT.

A few counts support this clonotype. The chain uses TRBV3-1 and TRBJ1-6, with unresolved D. The CDR3 runs to 13 residues. Germline V gives CDR1 LGHDT, CDR2 YNNKEL (reference sequence). Trimming left V 5 bases short and J 8 bases short, with 10 bases between. DNA for the CDR3: TGTGCCAGCAGCGAAACTAGGGATTCACCCCTCCACTTT. It specifies CASSETRDSPLHF. The whole variable domain, filled in from reference TRBV3-1 and TRBJ1-6, reads DTAVSQTPKYLVTQMGNDKSIKCEQNLGHDTMYWYKQDSKKFLKIMFSYNNKELIINETVPNRFSPKSPDKAHLNLHINSLELGDSAVYFCASSETRDSPLHFGNGTRLTVT.

At least ten counts were recorded for this clonotype. This chain joins TRBV5-1 and TRBJ1-1; D is unclear. V was cut by 5 bases and J by 3 bases, with 20 bases left in between. CDR3 length: 16 amino acids. Per germline, CDR1 SGHRS and CDR2 YFSETQ. In nucleotides, the CDR3 is TGCGCCAGCAGACCCACAGTTACGGATCGGTACACTGAAGCTTTCTTT. Protein sequence: CASRPTVTDRYTEAFF.

This clonotype occurred a few times. The J gene is TRBJ2-1, the V gene TRBV12-3 or TRBV12-4; 10 nucleotides align to TRBD2. J gave up 4 bases and V 3 bases, and 6 bases lay outside the gene matches. This CDR3 is 16 amino acids long. CDR3 protein: CASSFLVAGGYNEQFF. The CDR3 DNA reads as TGTGCCAGCAGTTTCCTTGTAGCGGGGGGATACAATGAGCAGTTCTTC.

V gene TRBV5-1 combines with J gene TRBJ2-2; tentatively, D is TRBD1 or TRBD2 (5 bases each). Germline lookup yields CDR1 SGHRS and CDR2 YFSETQ. Trimming shortened V by 0 bases and J by 6 bases, and 12 bases separated the two germline ends. The CDR3 length is 15 residues. This CDR3 is CASSLGSGPAGELFF. The DNA of the CDR3 is TGCGCCAGCAGCTTGGGATCGGGGCCGGCCGGGGAGCTGTTTTTT.

The chain employs TRBV19 and TRBJ2-7; D not certain. Germline CDR1 reads LNHDA; CDR2 reads SQIVND (reference sequence). Trimming removed 3 bases at V and 3 bases at J, with 9 bases between. This CDR3 is built from 13 residues. The CDR3 DNA reads as TGTGCCAGTAGTATCGACGGACGCTACGAGCAGTACTTC. Its translation: CASSIDGRYEQYF. The variable domain in full, with the rest retrieved from reference TRBV19 and TRBJ2-7, is DGGITQSPKYLFRKEGQNVTLSCEQNLNHDAMYWYRQDPGQGLRLIYYSQIVNDFQKGDIAEGYSVSREKKESFPLTVTSAQKNPTAFYLCASSIDGRYEQYFGPGTRLTVT.

The chain employs TRBV18 and TRBJ2-7; D tentatively fits TRBD1 or TRBD2 (5 bases each). This CDR3 has 17 amino acids. CDR1 is KGHSH and CDR2 is LQKENI in the germline V gene. V lost 2 bases and J 1 base, leaving 18 bases between the germline ends. The CDR3 nucleotides read TGTGCCAGCTCACCAGACCCCTTGGGGACGAGGTCCTACGAGCAGTACGTC. This gives the protein CASSPDPLGTRSYEQYV.

This clonotype was counted many times. This chain uses TRBV10-3 with TRBJ2-7; D remains ambiguous. The CDR3 consists of 11 residues. V gave up 4 bases and J gave up 5 bases, with 6 bases separating them. From germline, CDR1 is ENHRY and CDR2 SYGVKD. The CDR3 DNA is TGTGCCATCAGTGTCACAGACGAGCAGTACTTC. Translating gives CAISVTDEQYF.

Many counts were recorded for this clonotype. The chain employs TRBV20-1 and TRBJ2-3, with D perhaps matching TRBD2 (6 bases). The CDR3 is made up of 14 amino acids. V lost 6 bases, J lost 4 bases, and 17 bases lay in between. Germline CDR1 is DFQATT and CDR2 is SNEGSKA (reference sequence). The CDR3 sequence: CSAYPGGFPDTQYF. The CDR3 DNA is TGCAGTGCGTACCCCGGGGGATTCCCAGATACGCAGTATTTT.

This clonotype has at least ten counts. The chain combines TRBV9 with TRBJ2-5; unclear D gene. Germline CDR1 is SGDLS and CDR2 is YYNGEE. The CDR3 consists of 14 residues. Between the trimmed V and J ends, which lost 4 bases and 2 bases, there was a span of 12 bases. The CDR3: CASSPPWAQETQYF. CDR3 in DNA: TGTGCCAGCAGCCCCCCCTGGGCACAAGAGACCCAGTACTTC.

The CDR3 region is CSARDNPSGDTDTQYF. The CDR3 DNA reads TGCAGTGCTAGAGATAACCCTAGCGGGGACACGGATACGCAGTATTTT. The chain has TRBV20-1 and TRBJ2-3; 9 nucleotides align to TRBD2. Germline loops: CDR1 DFQATT, CDR2 SNEGSKA (reference sequence). V gave up 0 bases and J gave up 6 bases; unmatched junction bases: 10. The CDR3 consists of 16 residues.

This clonotype has a handful of counts. The chain employs TRBV4-3 and TRBJ2-6; D is uncertain. The ends were cut back, 2 bases at V and 1 base at J, with 12 bases in the middle. The germline V gene has CDR1 LGHNA and CDR2 YSLEER. CDR3 length: 17 amino acids. CDR3: CASSQQGSASGANVLTF. As DNA, the CDR3 is TGCGCCAGCAGCCAACAAGGTTCGGCTTCTGGGGCCAACGTCCTGACTTTC.

This clonotype was picked up many times. The chain carries TRBV20-1 and TRBJ1-1, with no clear D. The CDR3 contains 13 residues. Trimming removed 7 bases at V and 0 bases at J, with 12 bases between. The V gene's germline CDR1 is DFQATT and CDR2 SNEGSKA (reference sequence). The DNA for the CDR3 is TGCAGTGTGAACGGACTATTGAACACTGAAGCTTTCTTT. This codes for CSVNGLLNTEAFF.

CDR3 amino acids: CSVLGDGETQYF. CDR3 sequence (DNA): TGCAGCGTGCTAGGGGACGGAGAGACCCAGTACTTC. V and J are TRBV29-1 and TRBJ2-5, with D perhaps given as TRBD1 or TRBD2 (5 bases each). Germline assignment: CDR1 SQVTM and CDR2 ANQGSEA. Between the trimmed V and J ends, which lost 6 bases and 4 bases, there was a span of 12 bases. CDR3 length: 12 residues.

This clonotype was observed at least ten times. The chain has TRBV12-3 or TRBV12-4 and TRBJ2-5; the D is unclear. The CDR3 covers 12 residues. V was shortened by 3 bases and J by 4 bases, with 6 bases between the two germline ends. The CDR3 DNA sequence: TGTGCCAGCAGTTTCCTGCGAGAGACCCAGTACTTC. Its translation is CASSFLRETQYF.

The table lists this clonotype with a few counts. This rearrangement joins TRBV18 to TRBJ2-3; D uncertain. This CDR3 is built from 14 residues. The germline gives CDR1 KGHSH, CDR2 LQKENI. V was pared by 1 base and J by 1 base, with 6 bases between. The CDR3 spells CASSPQVRTDTQYF. The CDR3, as DNA: TGTGCCAGCTCACCACAGGTGCGCACAGATACGCAGTATTTT.

The genes are TRBV4-2 and TRBJ2-7; no reliable D call. The CDR3 covers 16 residues. Per the germline V gene, CDR1 is LGHNA and CDR2 is YNFKEQ. Trimming stripped 1 base from V and 4 bases from J, with 17 bases between. The CDR3, as DNA: TGTGCCAGCAGCCAAGCAGTAGATATGCTTGCATACGAGCAGTACTTC. This encodes CASSQAVDMLAYEQYF.

This clonotype appeared many times. V and J are TRBV14 and TRBJ2-7; possibly TRBD2 for D (5 bases). Deletions cut 0 bases from V and 1 base from J, with 16 bases between. The CDR3 covers 17 residues. Germline V lookup: CDR1 SGHDN, CDR2 FVKESK. The chain's CDR3 is CASSQDIGLAGSYEQYF. The CDR3 DNA is TGTGCCAGCAGCCAAGATATAGGGCTAGCCGGTTCCTACGAGCAGTACTTC.

The sample holds many counts of this clonotype. J is TRBJ2-2 and V is TRBV29-1; possibly TRBD1 for D (6 bases). The germline V gene encodes CDR1 SQVTM and CDR2 ANQGSEA. The CDR3 is made up of 15 amino acids. Trimming removed 7 bases at V and 2 bases at J, with 17 bases between. The CDR3 region is CSACGTGRNTGELFF. CDR3 sequence (DNA): TGCAGCGCCTGCGGCACAGGGAGAAACACCGGGGAGCTGTTTTTT.

V and J are TRBV5-6 and TRBJ1-1; D not certain. The V gene lost 2 bases and the J gene lost 1 base, with 12 bases spanning the gap. CDR3 length equals 15 residues. CDR1 is SGHDT, CDR2 YYEEEE, per germline. The CDR3: CASSLVSIRNTEAFF. CDR3 in DNA: TGTGCCAGCAGCTTAGTATCGATACGGAACACTGAAGCTTTCTTT.

The chain is built from TRBV20-1 and TRBJ2-7; D remains unclear. The CDR3 is made up of 13 amino acids. V was clipped by 0 bases and J by 7 bases, with 13 bases between them. Germline V gene sequence: CDR1 DFQATT, CDR2 SNEGSKA (reference sequence). In nucleotides, the CDR3 is TGCAGTGCTAGAGATGCTGGGGTCCGGGAGCAGTACGTC. This gives the protein CSARDAGVREQYV.

This clonotype has only a few counts. The chain uses TRBV6-6 and TRBJ2-6; 7 bases line up with TRBD1. Germline CDR1 and CDR2: MNHNY and SVGAGI (reference sequence). The CDR3 has 18 residues. With 5 bases clipped from V and 1 base from J, the junction kept 11 bases outside the gene matches. Here the CDR3 DNA reads TGTGCCAGCAGTATTTGGACAGGTGTGAATTCTGGGGCCAACGTCCTGACTTTC. This codes for CASSIWTGVNSGANVLTF.

CDR3 sequence reads: CASSPPGGVAGANVLTF. In nucleotides, the CDR3 is TGTGCCAGCAGCCCCCCGGGAGGGGTCGCTGGGGCCAACGTCCTGACTTTC. J is TRBJ2-6 and V is TRBV12-3 or TRBV12-4, with 8 bases identical to TRBD2. The CDR3 is 17 amino acids. V gave up 6 bases and J gave up 2 bases; unmatched junction bases: 9.

This clonotype was observed at least ten times. V is TRBV6-6 and J is TRBJ1-6; D ambiguous. This CDR3 contains 12 residues. V was trimmed by 8 bases and J by 4 bases, leaving 6 bases between them. Germline CDR1 reads MNHNY; CDR2 reads SVGAGI (reference sequence). DNA for the CDR3: TGTGCCAGCCTACAGTATAATTCACCCCTCCACTTT. It translates to CASLQYNSPLHF.

At least ten counts were recorded for this clonotype. The chain links TRBV29-1 to TRBJ2-5; the D gene is possibly TRBD1 (6 bases). In germline, CDR1 is SQVTM, CDR2 ANQGSEA. Trimming left V 6 bases short and J 4 bases short, with 18 bases between. This CDR3 has 14 residues. The CDR3 here is CSVATGTVRETQYF. Here the CDR3 DNA reads TGCAGCGTAGCCACAGGGACCGTTCGAGAGACCCAGTACTTC.

The gene calls are TRBV19 and TRBJ2-3; D ambiguous. The CDR3 contains 14 residues. Germline V gives CDR1 LNHDA, CDR2 SQIVND (reference sequence). Between the trimmed V and J ends, which lost 1 base and 7 bases, there was a span of 12 bases. The CDR3 loop is CASSIGFGANTQYF. In nucleotides, the CDR3 is TGTGCCAGTAGTATAGGATTTGGCGCGAATACGCAGTATTTT.